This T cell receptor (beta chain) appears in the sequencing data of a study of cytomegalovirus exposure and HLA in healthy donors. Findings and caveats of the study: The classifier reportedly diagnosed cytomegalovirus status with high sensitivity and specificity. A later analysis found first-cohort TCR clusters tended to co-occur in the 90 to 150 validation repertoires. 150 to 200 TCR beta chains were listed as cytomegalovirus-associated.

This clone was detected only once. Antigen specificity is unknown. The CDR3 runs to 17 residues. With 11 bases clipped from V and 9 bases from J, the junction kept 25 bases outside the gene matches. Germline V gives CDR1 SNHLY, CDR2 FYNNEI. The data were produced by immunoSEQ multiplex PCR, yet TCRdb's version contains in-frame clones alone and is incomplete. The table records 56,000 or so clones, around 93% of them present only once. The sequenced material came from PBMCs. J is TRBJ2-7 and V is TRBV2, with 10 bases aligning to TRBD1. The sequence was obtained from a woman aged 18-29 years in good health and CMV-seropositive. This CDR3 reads CASTPPGGTGVKGGQYF. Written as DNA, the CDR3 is TGTGCCTCCACCCCACCCGGGGGGACAGGGGTAAAGGGAGGGCAGTACTTC.